The rows below give T cell receptor beta chains drawn from one sample of a study of technical replicates of blood from a handful of donors. Assay: immunoSEQ multiplex PCR; the TCRdb copy retains only in-frame clones and omits some. Of roughly 57,000 clones listed, 90% to 95% were seen once; the top ten hold about 3%. The sample was PBMCs. These receptor sequences come from a human donor in good health. Some clones in this sample may be carry-over from other donors' samples. The CDR3 runs from the conserved cysteine through the conserved F or W. The D gene is left open where the match is weak. Some rows mark clone size as missing; the rest say once, few, many or name a class of expanded clone.

clone size | J gene | D gene | V gene | CDR3 DNA | CDR3 protein
NA | TRBJ1-5 | NA | TRBV11-3 | TGTGCCAGCAGCGGTAGAGGCAATCAGCCCCAGCATTTT | CASSGRGNQPQHF
NA | TRBJ1-2 | NA | TRBV10-3 | TGTGCCATCAGTGAGTCGGGGGGGGCGCGAGGCTATGGCTACACCTTC | CAISESGGARGYGYTF
NA | TRBJ1-1 | TRBD1 | TRBV29-1 | TGCAGCGTTGAGAGGACAGGGGAGGGGAAGGGGGCTTTCTTT | CSVERTGEGKGAFF
NA | TRBJ1-2 | NA | TRBV4-1 | TGCGCCAGCAGCCAAGTGGACACCCTTAACTATGGCTACACCTTC | CASSQVDTLNYGYTF
once | TRBJ2-7 | TRBD1 | TRBV7-2 | TGTGCCAGCAGCTTCGGGACAGGGTTCTCCTACGAGCAGTACTTC | CASSFGTGFSYEQYF
NA | TRBJ1-2 | NA | TRBV2 | TGTGCCAGCACTAACCCCCCCCGCAATTGGGCCAACTATGGCTACACCTTC | CASTNPPRNWANYGYTF
NA | TRBJ2-5 | NA | TRBV27 | TGTGCCAGCAGTGCTAAGGCGGGGTTTAGGGAGACCCAGTACTTC | CASSAKAGFRETQYF
NA | TRBJ2-1 | NA | TRBV15 | TGTGCCACCAGCAGAGAACAGGGCATCGGTGAGCAGTTCTTC | CATSREQGIGEQFF
NA | TRBJ1-3 | TRBD1 | TRBV18 | TGTGCCAGCTCTCCCGGGACAGCGGAGGGCTCTGGAAACACCATATATTTT | CASSPGTAEGSGNTIYF
many | TRBJ1-1 | NA | TRBV5-6 | TGTGCCAGCAGCTCCTGGGGACGGGGGGACACTGAAGCTTTCTTT | CASSSWGRGDTEAFF
NA | TRBJ2-2 | TRBD2 | TRBV13 | TGTGCCAGCAGGCCCATAGCGGGAGACACCGGGGAGCTGTTTTTT | CASRPIAGDTGELFF
once | TRBJ1-1 | NA | TRBV7-9 | TGTGCCAGCAGCTTATGGCTGAACACTGAAGCTTTCTTT | CASSLWLNTEAFF
NA | TRBJ1-1 | NA | TRBV5-1 | TGCGCCAGCAGCTCGGTTCAAGGGAGTGAAGCTTTCTTT | CASSSVQGSEAFF
NA | TRBJ2-2 | TRBD1 | TRBV2 | TGTGCCAGCAGTGCCCGACAGGGGAGCACCGGGGAGCTGTTTTTT | CASSARQGSTGELFF
NA | TRBJ1-1 | NA | TRBV5-4 | TGTGCCAGCAGCTTGGGGAGGGATCGCACTGAAGCTTTCTTT | CASSLGRDRTEAFF
NA | TRBJ2-3 | NA | TRBV6-1 | TGTGCCAGCAGTGCTGAGGGGGGGCGAGATACGCAGTATTTT | CASSAEGGRDTQYF
NA | TRBJ1-5 | NA | TRBV7-2 | TGTGCCAGCAGCTTCAGTTACGGCAATCAGCCCCAGCATTTT | CASSFSYGNQPQHF
NA | TRBJ1-4 | TRBD1 | TRBV5-6 | TGTGCCAGCAGCGAAACAGGGGTAACTAATGAAAAACTGTTTTTT | CASSETGVTNEKLFF
once | TRBJ2-7 | TRBD2 | TRBV7-2 | TGTGCCAGCAGCCCCGGGACTAGCGGCCCCTACGAGCAGTACTTC | CASSPGTSGPYEQYF
NA | TRBJ2-2 | TRBD1 | TRBV19 | TGTGCCAGTAGGCAGGACAGGGCGCGGACCGGGGAGCTGTTTTTT | CASRQDRARTGELFF
NA | TRBJ1-2 | NA | TRBV7-3 | TGTGCCAGCAGCTTCCTGGGAGGGGAAGGCTACACCTTC | CASSFLGGEGYTF
once | TRBJ2-1 | TRBD1 | TRBV2 | TGTGCCAGCAGTGACGGACAGGGCTACAATGAGCAGTTCTTC | CASSDGQGYNEQFF
NA | TRBJ2-5 | TRBD2 | TRBV4-3 | TGCGCCAGCAGCCAAGGACTAGCGCAAGGAGAGACCCAGTACTTC | CASSQGLAQGETQYF
once | TRBJ1-1 | TRBD1 | TRBV15 | TGTGCCACCAGCAGCCCCACAGGGGCCACTGAAGCTTTCTTT | CATSSPTGATEAFF
NA | TRBJ2-1 | TRBD2 | TRBV2 | TGTGCCACCAGGACTAGCGGACCCTACAATGAGCAGTTCTTC | CATRTSGPYNEQFF
NA | TRBJ2-5 | NA | TRBV4-2 | TGTGCCAGCAGTGGTAGAGAAGAGACCCAGTACTTC | CASSGREETQYF
NA | TRBJ2-2 | TRBD2 | TRBV18 | TGTGCCAGCTCAACGGAACTAGCGGGGAACGCCGGGGAGCTGTTTTTT | CASSTELAGNAGELFF
NA | TRBJ2-1 | NA | TRBV11-2 | TGTGCCAGCAGCTCAAGACTAGTCTCCTACAATGAGCAGTTCTTC | CASSSRLVSYNEQFF
NA | TRBJ2-4 | TRBD1 | TRBV27 | TGTGCCAGCGGAAGACAGGGTGAAAACATTCAGTACTTC | CASGRQGENIQYF
NA | TRBJ1-5 | TRBD1 | TRBV27 | TGTGCCAGCAGTCCCGACAGGGTTCAGCCCCAGCATTTT | CASSPDRVQPQHF
NA | TRBJ1-3 | NA | TRBV7-2 | TGTGCCAGCAGCTTAGAAAGCATGGCAGGGGCTTCTGGAAACACCATATATTTT | CASSLESMAGASGNTIYF
NA | TRBJ2-1 | NA | TRBV5-1 | TGCGCCAGCAGCTCCAACCTAGCAAATGAGCAGTTCTTC | CASSSNLANEQFF
once | TRBJ2-1 | TRBD2 | TRBV10-1 | TGCGCCAGCACCCCCGCGCTGGCGGGAGTTTACAATGAGCAGTTCTTC | CASTPALAGVYNEQFF
NA | TRBJ2-5 | TRBD2 | TRBV25-1 | TGTGCCAGCAGTGAATCTCCAGGTGGGGGGGGAGAGACCCAGTACTTC | CASSESPGGGGETQYF
NA | TRBJ2-1 | NA | TRBV9 | TGTGCCAGCAGCGGGGGACTCTACAATGAGCAGTTCTTC | CASSGGLYNEQFF